These 24 T cell receptor beta chains share one sample of origin, sequenced in a study of blood T cell repertoires in COVID-19. Produced via immunoSEQ multiplex PCR; TCRdb's table is partial and in-frame only. The repertoire holds some 300,000 clones, roughly 86% seen once, with approximately 2.9% in the top ten. Sequenced material: PBMCs or T cells enriched from blood (not recorded which). These receptors were obtained from a woman aged 50 to 65 who had been exposed to COVID-19.

This chain connects TRBV30 to TRBJ1-1; 7 bases are shared with TRBD1. V was pared by 8 bases and J by 3 bases, with 9 bases of the junction left unmatched. CDR1 and CDR2 (germline): GTSNPN, SVGIG (reference sequence). The CDR3 extends over 13 amino acids. The CDR3 region has the DNA TGTGCCCGTCAAACAACAGGGGACACTGAAGCTTTCTTT. This translates into CARQTTGDTEAFF.

The chain is built from TRBV7-9 and TRBJ1-2; a possible D gene is TRBD1 (5 bases). Trimming cost V 5 bases and J 7 bases, with 17 bases left between them. Germline V gene data show CDR1 as SEHNR and CDR2 as FQNEAQ (reference sequence). The CDR3 is made up of 14 amino acids. DNA for the CDR3: TGTGCCAGCAGCCAGGGCCAGGCCATCGGTGGCTACACCTTC. Translating it yields CASSQGQAIGGYTF.

The chain is built from TRBV2 and TRBJ1-4, with 7 bases matching TRBD1. CDR3 length equals 15 residues. Germline V gene data show CDR1 as SNHLY and CDR2 as FYNNEI. V was clipped by 6 bases and J by 14 bases; unmatched bases: 18. This CDR3 reads CASRLSSGQLYVLFF. In DNA form, the CDR3 reads TGTGCCAGCAGACTATCATCGGGACAGCTGTATGTTCTGTTTTTT.

J is TRBJ1-2 and V is TRBV28; 8 bases fit TRBD1. This CDR3 has 12 residues. Per the germline V gene, CDR1 is MDHEN and CDR2 is SYDVKM. The ends lost 6 bases at V and 6 bases at J; junction bases unmatched: 3. The CDR3 DNA reads TGTGCCAGCAGCACGACAGGGGATGGCTACACCTTC. This codes for CASSTTGDGYTF.

The chain's CDR3 is CASSLIGGDNYGYTF. The CDR3 region has the DNA TGTGCCAGCAGCTTGATCGGGGGAGATAACTATGGCTACACCTTC. J is TRBJ1-2 and V is TRBV5-4; possibly TRBD1 for D (5 bases). Germline CDR1 SGHNT, CDR2 YYREEE (reference sequence). The CDR3 consists of 15 residues. V was shortened by 1 base and J by 1 base, with 11 bases between the two germline ends.

The chain uses TRBV29-1 and TRBJ2-3; D is unclear. CDR1 and CDR2 (germline): SQVTM, ANQGSEA. Trimming shortened V by 6 bases and J by 0 bases, and 7 bases separated the two germline ends. The CDR3 is made up of 12 amino acids. The CDR3 coding sequence is TGCAGCGTAACTACTAGCACAGATACGCAGTATTTT. It yields the protein CSVTTSTDTQYF.

This clone was recorded once. CDR3 nucleotide sequence: TGTGCCAGCAGTACACAGGGCTTTGGGGAGACCCAGTACTTC. Its protein is CASSTQGFGETQYF. V and J are TRBV6-5 and TRBJ2-5; perhaps TRBD1 as D (6 bases). The CDR3 contains 14 residues. V gave up 5 bases and J gave up 5 bases, with 15 bases separating them. Germline values: CDR1 MNHEY, CDR2 SVGAGI.

The chain has TRBV19 and TRBJ2-7, with a weak D call TRBD1 (6 bases). Germline V gene data show CDR1 as LNHDA and CDR2 as SQIVND (reference sequence). The CDR3 sequence is 15 residues long. V was clipped by 6 bases and J by 2 bases, with 17 bases between them. This CDR3 is CASRGWGTTTYEQYF. CDR3 coding DNA: TGTGCCAGTAGGGGTTGGGGGACAACAACCTACGAGCAGTACTTC.

The genes are TRBV28 and TRBJ1-2; 11 bases are shared with TRBD1. The V and J ends lost 5 bases and 8 bases, in that order; junction bases with no gene match: 10. The CDR3 has 15 residues. Germline CDR1 reads MDHEN; CDR2 reads SYDVKM. DNA of the CDR3: TGTGCCAGCAGTCCCCTCGGACAGGGGGCGCACGGCTACACCTTC. Translating it yields CASSPLGQGAHGYTF.

This sequence joins TRBV21-1 and TRBJ2-6; the table's D call TRBD2 went unverified against the DNA. TRBV21-1 counts as a pseudogene. This CDR3 comprises 18 residues. The CDR3 DNA is TGTGCCAGCACCCCTCACCCCCCCTCACTGATTGGGGCCAACGTCCTGACTTTC. Translating it yields CASTPHPPSLIGANVLTF.

This chain joins TRBV7-8 and TRBJ2-2; unclear D gene. Germline V gene lookup returns CDR1 SGHVS and CDR2 FQNEAQ. CDR3 length: 13 amino acids. Trimming pared 4 bases from V and 1 base from J, leaving 4 bases between. Written as DNA, the CDR3 is TGTGCCAGCAGCTACAGGAACACCGGGGAGCTGTTTTTT. It is translated as CASSYRNTGELFF.

The gene calls are TRBV7-2 and TRBJ2-1; D possibly corresponds to TRBD1 (6 bases). V was shortened by 5 bases and J by 6 bases, with 11 bases between the two germline ends. This CDR3 region has 13 residues. CDR1 is SGHTA and CDR2 is FQGNSA in the germline V gene. CDR3 nucleotide sequence: TGTGCCAGCAGCCTCACAGGGACCAATGAGCAGTTCTTC. This gives the protein CASSLTGTNEQFF. The whole variable domain, remainder taken from reference TRBV7-2 and TRBJ2-1, is GAGVSQSPSNKVTEKGKDVELRCDPISGHTALYWYRQSLGQGLEFLIYFQGNSAPDKSGLPSDRFSAERTGGSVSTLTIQRTQQEDSAVYLCASSLTGTNEQFFGPGTRLTVL.

The V and J genes are TRBV6-5 and TRBJ1-2; D not resolved. V was clipped by 5 bases and J by 6 bases, with 13 bases between them. The CDR3 spans 13 residues. CDR1 and CDR2 from the germline V gene are MNHEY and SVGAGI. In DNA form, the CDR3 reads TGTGCCAGCAGTCGGTCCCTGTCGCATGGCTACACCTTC. Its protein product is CASSRSLSHGYTF.

The chain is built from TRBV30 and TRBJ1-3; D possibly corresponds to TRBD1 (6 bases). CDR1 is GTSNPN, CDR2 SVGIG, per germline (reference sequence). With 2 bases removed from V and 0 bases from J, the gap between germline ends came to 17 bases. The CDR3 sequence is 17 residues long. The CDR3 DNA reads TGTGCCTGGAGTCTCTCAGGGGCGGGTAGCTCTGGAAACACCATATATTTT. It yields the protein CAWSLSGAGSSGNTIYF.

This chain links TRBV25-1 with TRBJ1-6; D uncertain. CDR1 and CDR2 from the germline V gene are MGHDK and SYGVNS. The CDR3 covers 15 residues. V lost 4 bases, J lost 4 bases, and 11 bases lay in between. Here the CDR3 reads CASSGVGRYNSPLHF. The CDR3, as DNA: TGTGCCAGCAGTGGAGTGGGGAGGTATAATTCACCCCTCCACTTT.

The J gene is TRBJ1-6, the V gene TRBV9; D may be TRBD1 (6 bases). This CDR3 has 15 residues. CDR1 is SGDLS, CDR2 YYNGEE, per germline. V lost 0 bases, J lost 10 bases, and 14 bases lay in between. The CDR3 sequence: CASSVEVRGESPLHF. For the CDR3, the DNA is TGTGCCAGCAGCGTAGAGGTCAGGGGAGAATCACCCCTCCACTTT. The entire variable domain, with the rest obtained from reference TRBV9 and TRBJ1-6, is as follows: DSGVTQTPKHLITATGQRVTLRCSPRSGDLSVYWYQQSLDQGLQFLIQYYNGEERAKGNILERFSAQQFPDLHSELNLSSLELGDSALYFCASSVEVRGESPLHFGNGTRLTVT.

Details on this clone: The same CDR3 is also encoded by other DNA sequences in this sample. The chain is built from TRBV5-1 and TRBJ1-2, with 9 bases that match TRBD1. Germline V gives CDR1 SGHRS, CDR2 YFSETQ. The CDR3 runs 15 residues. V lost 0 bases and J lost 4; bases outside the gene matches: 4. The CDR3 DNA sequence: TGCGCCAGCAGCTTGGATACAGGGGGCGTCTATGGCTACACCTTC. Residues: CASSLDTGGVYGYTF.

This chain uses TRBV13 with TRBJ2-1; 8 bases are a match to TRBD1. CDR3 size: 15 residues. CDR1 and CDR2 (germline): PRHDT, FYEKMQ (reference sequence). The J segment lost 4 bases and the V segment lost 4 bases, leaving 6 bases of the junction unmatched. The CDR3 bases are TGTGCCAGCAGCTATAGAGGACAGGGTTACAATGAGCAGTTCTTC. It is translated as CASSYRGQGYNEQFF.

This clone is a singleton in its sample. This chain joins TRBV11-2 and TRBJ2-7; 10 nucleotides align to TRBD2. The CDR3 has 16 amino acids. The V and J ends lost 4 bases and 5 bases, in that order; junction bases with no gene match: 11. Germline CDR1 reads SGHAT; CDR2 reads FQNNGV. The CDR3: CASSSLTAGGQNEQYF. For the CDR3, the DNA is TGTGCCAGCAGCTCGCTGACAGCGGGGGGGCAGAACGAGCAGTACTTC.

The rearrangement joins TRBV5-1 to TRBJ2-3; 8 bases agree with TRBD1. V was pared by 0 bases and J by 3 bases, with 9 bases of the junction left unmatched. Germline V gene lookup returns CDR1 SGHRS and CDR2 YFSETQ. CDR3 length: 17 residues. CDR3: CASSLATGGILTDTQYF. The CDR3 bases are TGCGCCAGCAGCTTGGCAACAGGGGGTATTCTAACAGATACGCAGTATTTT.

The chain links TRBV27 to TRBJ1-1; D is possibly TRBD1 (6 bases). Germline CDR1 MNHEY, CDR2 SMNVEV (reference sequence). This CDR3 is 14 amino acids long. The ends were cut back, 5 bases at V and 2 bases at J, with 12 bases in the middle. The CDR3, as DNA: TGTGCCAGCAGTGTGGGACAAGTTAACACTGAAGCTTTCTTT. This encodes CASSVGQVNTEAFF.

The V and J genes are TRBV5-4 and TRBJ2-4; D possibly corresponds to TRBD1 (6 bases). Germline values: CDR1 SGHNT, CDR2 YYREEE (reference sequence). The CDR3 loop spans 16 amino acids. V was clipped by 1 base and J by 8 bases, with 19 bases between them. The CDR3 DNA reads TGTGCCAGCAGCTTGAGGGGCCTTGGCAGGGGATACATTCAGTACTTC. Amino acids: CASSLRGLGRGYIQYF.

The chain employs TRBV7-2 and TRBJ2-7; a weak D match, TRBD2 (5 bases). V lost 3 bases and J 1 base, leaving 13 bases between the germline ends. The CDR3 extends over 15 amino acids. CDR1 and CDR2 (germline): SGHTA, FQGNSA. CDR3 region: CASSFSGIESYEQYF. The DNA of the CDR3 is TGTGCCAGCAGCTTTTCCGGGATAGAATCCTACGAGCAGTACTTC.

The chain links TRBV7-9 to TRBJ2-7, with 10 bases aligning to TRBD1. Germline trimming cut 5 bases from V and 2 bases from J; bases unmatched to any gene: 6. The CDR3 is made up of 15 amino acids. Germline CDR1 and CDR2: SEHNR and FQNEAQ (reference sequence). This CDR3 is CASSAGTGVTYEQYF. The CDR3 coding sequence is TGTGCCAGCAGCGCCGGGACAGGGGTTACCTACGAGCAGTACTTC.